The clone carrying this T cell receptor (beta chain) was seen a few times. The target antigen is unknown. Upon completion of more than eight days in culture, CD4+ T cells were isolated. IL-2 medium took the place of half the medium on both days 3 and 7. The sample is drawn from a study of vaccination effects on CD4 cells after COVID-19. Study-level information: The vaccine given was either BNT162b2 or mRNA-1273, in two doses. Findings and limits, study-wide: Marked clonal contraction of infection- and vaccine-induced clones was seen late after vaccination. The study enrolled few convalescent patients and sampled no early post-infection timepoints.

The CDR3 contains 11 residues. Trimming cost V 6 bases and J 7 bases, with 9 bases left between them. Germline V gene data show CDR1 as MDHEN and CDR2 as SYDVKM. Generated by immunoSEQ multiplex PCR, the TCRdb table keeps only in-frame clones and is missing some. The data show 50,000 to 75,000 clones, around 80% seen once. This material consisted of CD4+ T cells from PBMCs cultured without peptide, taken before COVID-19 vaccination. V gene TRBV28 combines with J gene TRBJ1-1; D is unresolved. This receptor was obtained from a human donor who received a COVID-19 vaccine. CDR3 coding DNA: TGTGCCAGCAGGGCAAGCCTTGAAGCTTTCTTT. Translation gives CASRASLEAFF.